This T cell receptor (beta chain) was captured by sequencing in a study of shared clonotypes between healthy human individuals. This CDR3 is 16 amino acids long. V shed 3 bases and J 2 bases; nucleotides not matched to a gene: 9. The V gene's germline CDR1 is MNHEY and CDR2 SMNVEV (reference sequence). To note about this clone: Additional DNA sequences in this sample encode the identical CDR3.

Data came from immunoSEQ multiplex PCR; TCRdb stores just in-frame clones and leaves some out. The sample holds approximately 710,000 clones, about 90% seen once. The receptor was derived from a man aged 18 to 29 in good health. Some clones in this sample may be carry-over from other donors' samples. The chain carries TRBV27 and TRBJ2-7; 8 bases map to TRBD1. The sequencing input was memory CD8+ T cells from PBMCs. Specified subset: CD45RO+ cells pooled with CCR7-negative TemRA cells. The CDR3 reads CASSLVGGQGAYEQYF. As DNA, the CDR3 is TGTGCCAGCAGTTTGGTAGGTGGACAGGGAGCCTACGAGCAGTACTTC.